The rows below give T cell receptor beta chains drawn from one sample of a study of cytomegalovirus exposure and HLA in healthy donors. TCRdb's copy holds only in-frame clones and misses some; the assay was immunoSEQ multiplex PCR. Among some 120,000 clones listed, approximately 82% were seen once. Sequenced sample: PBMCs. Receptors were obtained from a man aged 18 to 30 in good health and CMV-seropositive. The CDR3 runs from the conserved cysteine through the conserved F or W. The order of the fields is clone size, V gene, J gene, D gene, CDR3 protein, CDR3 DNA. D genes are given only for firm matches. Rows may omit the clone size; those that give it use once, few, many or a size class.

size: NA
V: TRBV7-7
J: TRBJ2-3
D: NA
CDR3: CASSPQGRDTQYF
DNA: TGTGCCAGCAGCCCCCAGGGAAGAGATACGCAGTATTTT

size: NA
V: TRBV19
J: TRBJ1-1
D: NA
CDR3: CASSLPSIEYTENTEAFF
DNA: TGTGCCAGTAGTCTCCCCTCGATCGAATACACAGAGAACACTGAAGCTTTCTTT

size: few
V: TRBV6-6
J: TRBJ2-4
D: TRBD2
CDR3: CASSPLAGGQIIQYF
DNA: TGTGCCAGCAGTCCGCTAGCGGGGGGGCAGATCATTCAGTACTTC

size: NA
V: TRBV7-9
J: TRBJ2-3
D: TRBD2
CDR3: CASSPTSNTQYF
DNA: TGTGCCAGCAGCCCGACTAGCAATACGCAGTATTTT

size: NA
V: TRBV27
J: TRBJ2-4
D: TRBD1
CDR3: CASSLSTGDFFNIQYF
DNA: TGTGCCAGCAGTTTATCGACAGGGGATTTTTTCAACATTCAGTACTTC

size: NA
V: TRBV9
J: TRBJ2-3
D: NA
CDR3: CASSVGGTADTQYF
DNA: TGTGCCAGCAGCGTAGGAGGCACGGCAGATACGCAGTATTTT

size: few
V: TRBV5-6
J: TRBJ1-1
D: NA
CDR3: CASSLGGPTEAFF
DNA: TGTGCCAGCAGCTTGGGAGGGCCCACTGAAGCTTTCTTT

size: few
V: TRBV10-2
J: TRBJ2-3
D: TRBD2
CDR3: CASSTDSGGTNTQYF
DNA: TGCGCCAGCAGTACGGATAGCGGGGGGACTAATACGCAGTATTTT

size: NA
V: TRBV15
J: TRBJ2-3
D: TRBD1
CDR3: CATSRDRELDTQYF
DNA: TGTGCCACCAGTCGGGACAGGGAGTTAGATACGCAGTATTTT

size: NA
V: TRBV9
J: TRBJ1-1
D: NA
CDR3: CASSVQGAGTEAFF
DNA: TGTGCCAGCAGCGTACAGGGTGCAGGCACTGAAGCTTTCTTT

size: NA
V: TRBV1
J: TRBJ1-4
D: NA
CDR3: CTSSRREKLFF
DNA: TGCACCAGCAGCCGGCGGGAAAAACTGTTTTTT

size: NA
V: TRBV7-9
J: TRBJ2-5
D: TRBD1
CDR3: CASSLGGDRGQETQYF
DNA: TGTGCCAGCAGCTTAGGGGGAGACAGGGGCCAAGAGACCCAGTACTTC

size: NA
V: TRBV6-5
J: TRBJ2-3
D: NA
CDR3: CASSYSTGGGTDTQYF
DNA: TGTGCCAGCAGTTACTCGACCGGCGGTGGCACAGATACGCAGTATTTT

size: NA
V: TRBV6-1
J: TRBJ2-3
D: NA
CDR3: CASSEEFRSKLTDTQYF
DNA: TGTGCCAGCAGTGAGGAATTTCGTAGCAAGTTGACAGATACGCAGTATTTT

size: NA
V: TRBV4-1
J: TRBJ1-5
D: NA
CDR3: CASSQRDFGVNQPQHF
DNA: TGCGCCAGCAGCCAGCGGGACTTTGGGGTAAATCAGCCCCAGCATTTT

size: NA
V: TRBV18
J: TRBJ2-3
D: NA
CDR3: CASSQSTVDTQYF
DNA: TGTGCCAGCTCACAGTCCACGGTGGATACGCAGTATTTT

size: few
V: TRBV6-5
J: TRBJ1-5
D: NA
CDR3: CASSFTSDSNQPQHF
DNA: TGTGCCAGCAGTTTTACCAGTGATAGCAATCAGCCCCAGCATTTT

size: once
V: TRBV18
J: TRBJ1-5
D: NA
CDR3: CASSLLPIQYGGQPQHF
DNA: TGTGCCAGCTCACTCCTACCCATACAGTACGGGGGTCAGCCCCAGCATTTT

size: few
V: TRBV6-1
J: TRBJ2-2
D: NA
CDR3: CASSSSSDSGELFF
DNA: TGTGCCAGCAGTTCTTCTTCAGACAGCGGGGAGCTGTTTTTT

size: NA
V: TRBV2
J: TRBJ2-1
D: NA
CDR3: CASSPRNEQFF
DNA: TGTGCCAGCAGCCCGCGCAATGAGCAGTTCTTC

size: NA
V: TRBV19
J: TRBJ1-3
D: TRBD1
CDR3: CASSRGTGALSGNTIYF
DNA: TGTGCCAGTAGTCGAGGGACAGGAGCGCTCTCTGGAAACACCATATATTTT

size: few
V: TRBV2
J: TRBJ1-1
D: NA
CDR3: CASSEERVRRDEAFF
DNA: TGTGCCAGCAGTGAAGAGCGGGTTCGAAGGGATGAAGCTTTCTTT

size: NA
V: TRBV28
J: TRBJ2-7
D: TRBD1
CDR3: CASSWTGIYEQYF
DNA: TGTGCCAGCAGTTGGACAGGGATATACGAGCAGTACTTC

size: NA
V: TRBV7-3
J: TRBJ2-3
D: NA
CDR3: CASSGGSTDTQYF
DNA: TGTGCCAGCAGCGGCGGGAGCACAGATACGCAGTATTTT

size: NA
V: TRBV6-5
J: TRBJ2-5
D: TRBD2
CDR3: CASSYSGGGQETQYF
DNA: TGTGCCAGCAGCTATAGCGGGGGGGGGCAAGAGACCCAGTACTTC

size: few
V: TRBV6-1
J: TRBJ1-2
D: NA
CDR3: CASRGRQDYGYTF
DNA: TGTGCCAGCAGGGGCCGACAGGACTATGGCTACACCTTC

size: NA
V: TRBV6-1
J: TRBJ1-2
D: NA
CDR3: CASSPGGLYGYTF
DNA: TGTGCCAGCAGTCCGGGGGGCCTCTATGGCTACACCTTC

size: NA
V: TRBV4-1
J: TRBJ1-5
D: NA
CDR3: CASSLTPGVGNQPQHF
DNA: TGCGCCAGCAGCCTGACCCCAGGGGTGGGTAATCAGCCCCAGCATTTT

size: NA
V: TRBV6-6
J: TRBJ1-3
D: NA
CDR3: CASSSDRNTIYF
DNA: TGTGCCAGCAGTAGTGACAGGAACACCATATATTTT

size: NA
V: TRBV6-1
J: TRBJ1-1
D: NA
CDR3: CASHPPGVNTEAFF
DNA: TGTGCCTCCCACCCCCCGGGAGTGAACACTGAAGCTTTCTTT

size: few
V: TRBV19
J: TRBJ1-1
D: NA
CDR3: CASSISSEAFF
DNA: TGTGCCAGTAGTATCAGTTCCGAAGCTTTCTTT

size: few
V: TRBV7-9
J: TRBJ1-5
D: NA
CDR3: CASSLGPGFNQPQHF
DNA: TGTGCCAGCAGCTTAGGACCGGGGTTCAATCAGCCCCAGCATTTT

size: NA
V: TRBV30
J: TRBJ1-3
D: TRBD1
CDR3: CAWSYGTGGNTIYF
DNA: TGTGCCTGGAGTTATGGGACAGGGGGAAACACCATATATTTT

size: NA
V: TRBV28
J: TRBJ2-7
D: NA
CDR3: CASSPLIGSKSGEQYF
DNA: TGTGCCAGCAGTCCCTTAATCGGGTCCAAGAGCGGCGAGCAGTACTTC

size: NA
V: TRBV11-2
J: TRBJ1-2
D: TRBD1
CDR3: CASSLGQGAFGYTF
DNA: TGTGCCAGCAGCTTAGGGCAGGGGGCGTTTGGCTACACCTTC

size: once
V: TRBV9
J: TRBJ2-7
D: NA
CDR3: CASSSPSQAQGSDYEQYF
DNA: TGTGCCAGCAGCTCACCCTCCCAGGCCCAGGGGTCGGACTACGAGCAGTACTTC

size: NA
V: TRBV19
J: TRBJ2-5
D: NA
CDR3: CASSVGQGRETQYF
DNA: TGTGCCAGTAGTGTCGGTCAGGGTCGGGAGACCCAGTACTTC

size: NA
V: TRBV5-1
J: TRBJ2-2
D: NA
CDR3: CASRRDSYTGELFF
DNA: TGCGCCAGCAGAAGGGACTCATACACCGGGGAGCTGTTTTTT

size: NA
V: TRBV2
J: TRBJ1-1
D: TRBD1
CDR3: CASSEPPGQGVTEAFF
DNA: TGTGCCAGCAGTGAACCCCCGGGACAGGGGGTCACTGAAGCTTTCTTT

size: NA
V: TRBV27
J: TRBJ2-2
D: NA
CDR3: CASSLSSGGTGELFF
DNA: TGTGCCAGCAGTTTATCATCCGGGGGCACCGGGGAGCTGTTTTTT

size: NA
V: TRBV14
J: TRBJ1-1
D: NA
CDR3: CASSSVTTRNTEAFF
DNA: TGTGCCAGCAGCTCGGTTACTACACGGAACACTGAAGCTTTCTTT